This paragraph covers one TCR beta chain sequence. Germline assignment: CDR1 MRHNA and CDR2 SNTAGT. The CDR3 runs to 13 residues. With 5 bases clipped from V and 4 bases from J, the junction kept 2 bases outside the gene matches. This entry is derived from a study of radiotherapy plus CTLA-4 blockade in lung cancer. Sequenced by immunoSEQ multiplex PCR; TCRdb stores in-frame clones only, minus some. In the table there are 25,000 to 35,000 clones, roughly 70% of which are singletons. The sequence was obtained from a human donor with non-small cell lung cancer whose response to radiotherapy plus ipilimumab could not be evaluated. This sequence joins TRBV6-4 and TRBJ1-5, with 7 bases lining up with TRBD1. Specimen: peripheral blood, collected from a patient treated with radiotherapy plus ipilimumab. This chain's CDR3 is CASSTGENQPQHF. CDR3 DNA sequence: TGTGCCAGCAGTACAGGGGAGAATCAGCCCCAGCATTTT.